The source of this T cell receptor (beta chain) is a study of T cells after yellow fever vaccination. Findings and caveats of the study: Weaker, the secondary response peaked sooner, at day 5 versus 15. The appearance of a small share of clonotypes in both CD4 and CD8 compartments was observed.

This clonotype was observed a handful of times. Its specificity is unknown. Germline V gene data show CDR1 as ENHRY and CDR2 as SYGVKD. The CDR3 is 15 residues long. The V segment lost 0 bases and the J segment 6 bases; nucleotides outside the gene matches: 8. 5'RACE template switching generated TCR cDNA, adding a universal primer site and UMIs. MiXCR was run by TCRdb on the 5' RACE reads, yielding one entry per CDR3 protein. The table lists approximately 250,000 distinct CDR3 sequences, 5.5% to 8.5% of them singletons. The source material was CD4+ T cells sorted from PBMCs, sampled on the day of the yellow fever booster vaccination. The V call is TRBV10-3, the J call TRBJ2-7; TRBD1 agrees at 7 bases. This TCR came from a man aged 25 to 45 who received the YFV17D yellow fever vaccine. The CDR3 region is CAISESRRGPGEQYF. CDR3 in DNA: TGTGCCATCAGTGAGTCGAGAAGGGGGCCAGGCGAGCAGTACTTC.